The sequence of this T cell receptor (beta chain) was determined in a study of CD8 T cells in ankylosing spondylitis. The study's findings and limits: Disease-linked clones were CD8+ and relatively rare in peripheral blood. Reactive arthritis synovial fluid and blood were previously reported to contain some motif variants.

TCRdb reanalysed the 5' RACE reads using MiXCR and keeps one entry per CDR3 protein. The sample has around 250,000 distinct CDR3 sequences; about 11% are singletons. V lost 0 bases, J lost 3 bases, and 8 bases lay in between. Germline CDR1 MNHEY, CDR2 SVGAGI. CDR3 length: 14 amino acids. This clonotype was detected a few times. Its antigen is not known. The V call is TRBV6-5, the J call TRBJ1-1; the D is unclear. This receptor was obtained from a male donor with ankylosing spondylitis or in good health (not recorded which). Sequencing used blood, either unsorted or a sorted T cell fraction (not recorded which). For the CDR3, the DNA is TGTGCCAGCAGTTACTCGTGGAGGGACACTGAAGCTTTCTTT. Translation: CASSYSWRDTEAFF.